The 18 T cell receptor beta chains given below trace back to one sample, sequenced in a study of early T cells in non-severe SARS-CoV-2 infection. TCRdb reprocessed the 5' RACE reads via MiXCR and lists one record per CDR3 protein. This sample has tens of thousands of distinct CDR3 sequences, with over 3% found just once. The sample comprised whole blood. The receptors come from an adult who was a healthcare worker with PCR-confirmed SARS-CoV-2 infection or an uninfected control (not recorded which).

This clonotype was counted between two and nine times. The chain recombines TRBV25-1 with TRBJ2-7, with D possibly matching TRBD2 (6 bases). V lost 5 bases to trimming and J lost 5 bases, with 7 bases between them. The CDR3 loop spans 11 amino acids. CDR1 is MGHDK, CDR2 SYGVNS, per germline. The CDR3 protein is CASSWGDEQYF. CDR3 sequence (DNA): TGTGCCAGCAGTTGGGGGGACGAGCAGTACTTC.

This clonotype has ten or more counts. V and J are TRBV7-6 and TRBJ2-1; 8 bases fit TRBD2. In germline, CDR1 is SGHVS, CDR2 FNYEAQ. Losses at the gene ends were 0 bases for V and 3 bases for J; bases not matched to a gene: 4. This CDR3 region has 16 residues. CDR3 coding DNA: TGTGCCAGCAGCTTAGCGGCGGGAGGAAACTACAATGAGCAGTTCTTC. This translates into CASSLAAGGNYNEQFF.

This clonotype was recorded at least ten times. The V call is TRBV4-1, the J call TRBJ2-1; TRBD2 aligns across 10 bases. Germline trimming cut 3 bases from V and 8 bases from J; bases unmatched to any gene: 13. Germline V gene data show CDR1 as MGHRA and CDR2 as YSYEKL. There are 17 residues in the CDR3. DNA for the CDR3: TGCGCCAGCAGCCAGGAGAATCTAGCGGGAGTAGTCTATGAGCAGTTCTTC. Translation: CASSQENLAGVVYEQFF.

This clonotype was detected ten times or more. CDR3 in DNA: TGTGCCAGCAGTTACAGGAGGGCGGGGAACACTGAAGCTTTCTTT. This translates into CASSYRRAGNTEAFF. The chain uses TRBV6-5 and TRBJ1-1; D ambiguous. Germline V gives CDR1 MNHEY, CDR2 SVGAGI. The CDR3 is made up of 15 amino acids. V lost 2 bases and J lost 1, with 11 bases in between.

Ten or more counts support this clonotype. The germline gene is not matched at one end of the junction; a read error may be the cause. The chain joins TRBV12-3 or TRBV12-4 to TRBJ2-7; no reliable D call. The length of the CDR3 is 11 residues. The CDR3 region has the DNA TGTGCCAGCAGTTTAGCCCGCATCGTACACTTC. As protein: CASSLARIVHF.

This clonotype has ten or more counts. V and J are TRBV20-1 and TRBJ1-5; 7 nucleotides align to TRBD1. Germline loops: CDR1 DFQATT, CDR2 SNEGSKA (reference sequence). The V segment lost 5 bases and the J segment 4 bases; nucleotides outside the gene matches: 5. The CDR3 contains 13 residues. The CDR3 nucleotides read TGCAGTGCTGTCCGGGACAGTAATCAGCCCCAGCATTTT. Its protein is CSAVRDSNQPQHF.

This clonotype was detected many times. The chain recombines TRBV5-5 with TRBJ1-3; D may be TRBD1 (5 bases). This CDR3 comprises 15 residues. The V gene lost 0 bases and the J gene lost 1 base, with 8 bases spanning the gap. Germline loops: CDR1 SGHKS, CDR2 YYEKEE (reference sequence). CDR3 nucleotides: TGTGCCAGCAGCTTGGCCAGGGTGTCTGGAAACACCATATATTTT. Translated: CASSLARVSGNTIYF.

This clonotype was counted at least ten times. V and J are TRBV11-3 and TRBJ2-5, with 8 bases lining up with TRBD1. After removal of 4 bases from V and 2 bases from J, the junction contained 3 bases not matched to a gene. The CDR3 totals 14 residues. Germline V gene lookup returns CDR1 SGHNT and CDR2 YENEEA. The DNA for the CDR3 is TGTGCCAGCAGCTCGGGACAGGCTCAAGAGACCCAGTACTTC. It is translated as CASSSGQAQETQYF.

This clonotype was detected many times. The genes are TRBV2 and TRBJ2-2; D is unresolved. This CDR3 has 14 residues. The V end was cut by 6 bases, the J end by 0 bases, with 8 bases between. Germline CDR1 is SNHLY and CDR2 is FYNNEI. CDR3 residues: CASRASSNTGELFF. The CDR3 coding sequence is TGTGCCAGCAGGGCGAGTTCGAACACCGGGGAGCTGTTTTTT.

In its sample, this clonotype was seen many times. This chain links TRBV29-1 with TRBJ2-1; 12 bases are shared with TRBD2. Per the germline V gene, CDR1 is SQVTM and CDR2 is ANQGSEA. With V trimmed by 3 bases and J by 1 base, 7 bases remained unmatched. The CDR3 sequence is 17 residues long. CDR3: CSVEGLAGGVSYNEQFF. For the CDR3, the DNA is TGCAGCGTTGAGGGGCTAGCGGGAGGGGTATCCTACAATGAGCAGTTCTTC.

This clonotype was counted at least ten times. The chain joins TRBV7-9 to TRBJ1-1; D gene unclear. This CDR3 region has 15 residues. Germline CDR1 and CDR2: SEHNR and FQNEAQ (reference sequence). Trimming shortened V by 0 bases and J by 4 bases, and 12 bases separated the two germline ends. DNA of the CDR3: TGTGCCAGCAGCTTAGCGTGGGCGCCGAGCACTGAAGCTTTCTTT. This codes for CASSLAWAPSTEAFF.

This clonotype appeared many times. J is TRBJ1-3 and V is TRBV20-1; possible D gene TRBD1, 5 bases. The CDR3 has 15 residues. Germline lookup yields CDR1 DFQATT and CDR2 SNEGSKA (reference sequence). The ends were cut back, 5 bases at V and 4 bases at J, with 18 bases in the middle. The CDR3 reads CSAAPRGRVGNTIYF. DNA for the CDR3: TGCAGTGCTGCCCCCCGGGGGAGGGTAGGAAACACCATATATTTT.

Many counts were recorded for this clonotype. V and J are TRBV30 and TRBJ1-5; 9 bases align to TRBD1. CDR1 is GTSNPN and CDR2 is SVGIG in the germline V gene (reference sequence). V was clipped by 5 bases and J by 5 bases; unmatched bases: 7. CDR3 length: 14 amino acids. The CDR3 bases are TGTGCCTGGTCATCGGGACAGGGTGATCAGCCCCAGCATTTT. Its protein product is CAWSSGQGDQPQHF.

This sequence joins TRBV12-5 and TRBJ2-7; 9 bases are shared with TRBD2. Germline V CDR1 and CDR2: LGHNT, FRNRAP. V dropped 2 bases and J dropped 7; count of bases not matched to a gene: 9. The CDR3 length is 15 residues. The CDR3 region is CASGLISGGLGEQYF. The CDR3 nucleotides are TGTGCTAGTGGTTTGATTAGCGGGGGCCTCGGGGAGCAGTACTTC.

This clonotype was observed many times. This rearrangement joins TRBV5-5 to TRBJ1-6, with 7 bases lining up with TRBD1. J lost 2 bases, V lost 4 bases, and 3 bases had no gene match. Germline V gives CDR1 SGHKS, CDR2 YYEKEE (reference sequence). The CDR3 runs to 15 residues. CDR3 loop: CASSGGTAYNSPLHF. The CDR3 nucleotides are TGTGCCAGCAGCGGGGGGACAGCCTATAATTCACCCCTCCACTTT.

This clonotype showed up many times. V usage is TRBV29-1 and J usage is TRBJ2-1; TRBD1 might be the D (5 bases). This CDR3 spans 12 amino acids. The ends were cut back, 1 base at V and 5 bases at J, with 6 bases in the middle. Germline values: CDR1 SQVTM, CDR2 ANQGSEA. The CDR3 spells CSVEGQNNEQFF. The CDR3 DNA reads TGCAGCGTTGAAGGACAGAACAATGAGCAGTTCTTC.

This clonotype was seen at least ten times. The chain is built from TRBV13 and TRBJ2-3; 14 nucleotides match TRBD2. V lost 5 bases to trimming and J lost 5 bases; unmatched junction nucleotides: 9. Looked up from germline, CDR1 is PRHDT and CDR2 is FYEKMQ (reference sequence). This CDR3 contains 17 residues. The CDR3 bases are TGTGCCAGCAGCCACACGGGACTAGCGGGGGTGGAAGATACGCAGTATTTT. It encodes CASSHTGLAGVEDTQYF.

This clonotype has a count of ten or more. V is TRBV10-2 and J is TRBJ1-6, with a weak D call TRBD1 (5 bases). Trimming took 0 bases from V and 4 from J, leaving 13 bases between them. The V gene's germline CDR1 is WSHSY and CDR2 SAAADI. The length of the CDR3 is 17 residues. The chain's CDR3 is CASSESPPTEYNSPLHF. In nucleotides, the CDR3 is TGCGCCAGCAGTGAGTCCCCCCCGACAGAATATAATTCACCCCTCCACTTT.